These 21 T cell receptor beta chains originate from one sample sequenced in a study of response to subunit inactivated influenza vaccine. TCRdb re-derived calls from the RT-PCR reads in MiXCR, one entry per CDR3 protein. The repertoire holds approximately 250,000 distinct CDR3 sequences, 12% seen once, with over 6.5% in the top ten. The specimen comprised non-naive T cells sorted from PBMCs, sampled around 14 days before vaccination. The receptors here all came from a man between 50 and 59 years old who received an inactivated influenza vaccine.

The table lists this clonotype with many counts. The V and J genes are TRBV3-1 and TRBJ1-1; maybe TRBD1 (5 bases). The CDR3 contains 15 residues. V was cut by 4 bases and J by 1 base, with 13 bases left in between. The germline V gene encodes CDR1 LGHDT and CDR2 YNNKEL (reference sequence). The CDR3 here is CASSPRAGQNTEAFF. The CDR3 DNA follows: TGTGCCAGCAGCCCCAGAGCAGGGCAGAACACTGAAGCTTTCTTT.

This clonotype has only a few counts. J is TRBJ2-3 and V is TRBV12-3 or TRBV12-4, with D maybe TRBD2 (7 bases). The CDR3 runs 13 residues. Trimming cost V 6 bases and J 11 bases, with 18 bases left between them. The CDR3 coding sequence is TGTGCCAGCAGCCCAGGGGAGGGAGGTAAGCAGTATTTT. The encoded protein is CASSPGEGGKQYF.

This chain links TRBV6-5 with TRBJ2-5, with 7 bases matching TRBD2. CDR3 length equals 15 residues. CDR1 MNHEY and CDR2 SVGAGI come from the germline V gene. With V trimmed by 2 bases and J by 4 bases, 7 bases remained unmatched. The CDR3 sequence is CASSYGGGGIETQYF. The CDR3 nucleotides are TGTGCCAGCAGTTACGGCGGGGGAGGAATAGAGACCCAGTACTTC.

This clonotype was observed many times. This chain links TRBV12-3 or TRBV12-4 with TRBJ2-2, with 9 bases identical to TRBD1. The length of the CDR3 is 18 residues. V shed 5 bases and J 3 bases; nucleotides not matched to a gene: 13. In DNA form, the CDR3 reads TGTGCCAGCAGTCCGGGACAGGGAATATTTTCGGACACCGGGGAGCTGTTTTTT. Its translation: CASSPGQGIFSDTGELFF.

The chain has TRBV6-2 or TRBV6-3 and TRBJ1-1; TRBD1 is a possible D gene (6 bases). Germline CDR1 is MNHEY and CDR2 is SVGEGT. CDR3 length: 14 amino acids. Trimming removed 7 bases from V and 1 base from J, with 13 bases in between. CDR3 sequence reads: CASNTPGQNTEAFF. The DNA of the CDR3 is TGTGCCAGCAATACTCCGGGACAGAACACTGAAGCTTTCTTT.

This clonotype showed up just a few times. The CDR3 loop is CASSLQGQADTQYF. In nucleotides, the CDR3 is TGTGCCAGCAGTCTACAGGGGCAGGCAGATACGCAGTATTTT. The chain carries TRBV7-9 and TRBJ2-3, with 7 bases matching TRBD1. Germline-derived CDR1 and CDR2 are SEHNR and FQNEAQ (reference sequence). The CDR3 contains 14 residues. The junction had 7 bases not matched to a gene; V was cut back by 6 bases and J by 4 bases.

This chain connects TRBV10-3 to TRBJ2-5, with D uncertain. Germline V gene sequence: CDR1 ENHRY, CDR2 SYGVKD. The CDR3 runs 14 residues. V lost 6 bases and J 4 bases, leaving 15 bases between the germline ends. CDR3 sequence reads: CAIRGGGSGETQYF. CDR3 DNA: TGTGCCATCAGGGGCGGCGGTTCTGGAGAGACCCAGTACTTC.

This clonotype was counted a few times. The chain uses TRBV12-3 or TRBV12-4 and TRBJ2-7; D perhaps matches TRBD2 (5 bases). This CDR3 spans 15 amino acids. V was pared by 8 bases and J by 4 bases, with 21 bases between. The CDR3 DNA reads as TGTGCCAGCGCGGGTGAAAGTGTGGGGATTTACGAGCAGTACTTC. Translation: CASAGESVGIYEQYF.

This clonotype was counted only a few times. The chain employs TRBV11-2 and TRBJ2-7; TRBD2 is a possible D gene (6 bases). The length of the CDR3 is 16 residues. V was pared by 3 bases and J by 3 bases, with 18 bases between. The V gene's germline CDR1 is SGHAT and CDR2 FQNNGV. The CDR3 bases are TGTGCCAGCAGCTTTCCCCAGGGACTCCCTAACTACGAGCAGTACTTC. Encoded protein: CASSFPQGLPNYEQYF.

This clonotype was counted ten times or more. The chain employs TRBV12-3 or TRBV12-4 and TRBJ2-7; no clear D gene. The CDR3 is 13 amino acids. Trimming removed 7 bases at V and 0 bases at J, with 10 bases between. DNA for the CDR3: TGTGCCAGCAAGTTCCACAGCTCCTACGAGCAGTACTTC. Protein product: CASKFHSSYEQYF.

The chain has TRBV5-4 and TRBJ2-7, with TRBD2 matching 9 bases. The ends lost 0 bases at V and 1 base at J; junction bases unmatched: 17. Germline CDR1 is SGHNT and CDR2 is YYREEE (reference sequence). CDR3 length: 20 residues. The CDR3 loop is CASSLECSGREGQGSYEQYF. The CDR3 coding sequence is TGTGCCAGCAGCTTGGAGTGTTCGGGGCGGGAGGGCCAGGGTTCCTACGAGCAGTACTTC.

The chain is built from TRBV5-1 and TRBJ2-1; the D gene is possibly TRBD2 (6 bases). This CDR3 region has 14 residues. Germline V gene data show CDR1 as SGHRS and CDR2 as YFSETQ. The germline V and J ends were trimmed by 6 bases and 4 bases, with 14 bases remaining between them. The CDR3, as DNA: TGCGCCAGCAAATTGGCGGGGTCATACAATGAGCAGTTCTTC. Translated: CASKLAGSYNEQFF. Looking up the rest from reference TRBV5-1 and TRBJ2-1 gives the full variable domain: KAGVTQTPRYLIKTRGQQVTLSCSPISGHRSVSWYQQTPGQGLQFLFEYFSETQRNKGNFPGRFSGRQFSNSRSEMNVSTLELGDSALYLCASKLAGSYNEQFFGPGTRLTVL.

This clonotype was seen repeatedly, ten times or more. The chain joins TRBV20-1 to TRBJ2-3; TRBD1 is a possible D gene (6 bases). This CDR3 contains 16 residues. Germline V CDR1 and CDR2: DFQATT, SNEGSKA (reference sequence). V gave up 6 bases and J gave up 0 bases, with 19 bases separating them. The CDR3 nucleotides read TGCAGTGCCTCTAGACAGGCCCGTAGTAGCACAGATACGCAGTATTTT. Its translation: CSASRQARSSTDTQYF.

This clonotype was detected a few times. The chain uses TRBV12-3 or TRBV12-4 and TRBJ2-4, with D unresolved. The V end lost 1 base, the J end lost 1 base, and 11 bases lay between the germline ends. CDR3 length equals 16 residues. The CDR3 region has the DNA TGTGCCAGCAGTTTAGTGCGGTGGGCGGCCAAAAACATTCAGTACTTC. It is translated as CASSLVRWAAKNIQYF.

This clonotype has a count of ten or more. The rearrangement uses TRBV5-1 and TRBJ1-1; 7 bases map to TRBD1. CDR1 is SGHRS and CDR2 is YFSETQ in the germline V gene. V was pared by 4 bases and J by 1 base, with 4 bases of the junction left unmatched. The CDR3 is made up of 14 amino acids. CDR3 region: CASSIRQGNTEAFF. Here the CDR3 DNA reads TGCGCCAGCAGCATACGACAGGGGAACACTGAAGCTTTCTTT.

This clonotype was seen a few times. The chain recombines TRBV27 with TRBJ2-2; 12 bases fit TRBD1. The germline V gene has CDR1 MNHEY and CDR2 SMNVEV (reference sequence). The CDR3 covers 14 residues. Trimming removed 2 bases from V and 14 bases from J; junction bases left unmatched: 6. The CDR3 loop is CASSLGTGTGGLFF. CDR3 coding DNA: TGTGCCAGCAGTTTAGGGACGGGGACAGGGGGCCTGTTTTTT.

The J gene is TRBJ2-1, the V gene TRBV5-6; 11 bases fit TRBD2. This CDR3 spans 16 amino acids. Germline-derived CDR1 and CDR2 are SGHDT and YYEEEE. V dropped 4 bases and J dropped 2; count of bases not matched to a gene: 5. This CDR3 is CASSLLTSGAYNEQFF. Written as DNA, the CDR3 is TGTGCCAGCAGCCTTTTGACTAGCGGGGCCTACAATGAGCAGTTCTTC.

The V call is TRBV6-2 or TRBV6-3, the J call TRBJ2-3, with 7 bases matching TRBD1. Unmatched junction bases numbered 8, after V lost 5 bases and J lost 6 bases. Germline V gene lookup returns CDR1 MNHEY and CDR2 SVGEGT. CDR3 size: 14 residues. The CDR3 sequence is CASSNRGILDTQYF. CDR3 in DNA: TGTGCCAGCAGTAACAGGGGAATTTTGGATACGCAGTATTTT.

The CDR3 sequence is CSARDSRGTRYF. The CDR3 DNA reads TGCAGTGCTAGAGATTCCCGGGGGACTAGATACTTC. This chain uses TRBV20-1 with TRBJ2-7; TRBD2 matches 8 bases. CDR1 is DFQATT, CDR2 SNEGSKA, per germline (reference sequence). V lost 0 bases, J lost 13 bases, and 8 bases stayed unmatched. The CDR3 runs to 12 residues.

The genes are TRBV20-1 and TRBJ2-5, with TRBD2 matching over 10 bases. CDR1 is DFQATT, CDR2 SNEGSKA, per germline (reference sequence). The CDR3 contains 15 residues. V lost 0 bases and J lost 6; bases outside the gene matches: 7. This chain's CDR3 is CSARDMSGGAKTQYF. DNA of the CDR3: TGCAGTGCTAGAGATATGAGCGGGGGGGCAAAGACCCAGTACTTC.

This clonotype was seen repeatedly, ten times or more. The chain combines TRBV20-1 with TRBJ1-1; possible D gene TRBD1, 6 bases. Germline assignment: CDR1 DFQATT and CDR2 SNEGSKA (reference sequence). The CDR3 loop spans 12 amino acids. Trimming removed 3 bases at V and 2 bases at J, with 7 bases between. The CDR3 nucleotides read TGCAGTGCTAGCAGGGGTAACACTGAAGCTTTCTTT. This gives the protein CSASRGNTEAFF.